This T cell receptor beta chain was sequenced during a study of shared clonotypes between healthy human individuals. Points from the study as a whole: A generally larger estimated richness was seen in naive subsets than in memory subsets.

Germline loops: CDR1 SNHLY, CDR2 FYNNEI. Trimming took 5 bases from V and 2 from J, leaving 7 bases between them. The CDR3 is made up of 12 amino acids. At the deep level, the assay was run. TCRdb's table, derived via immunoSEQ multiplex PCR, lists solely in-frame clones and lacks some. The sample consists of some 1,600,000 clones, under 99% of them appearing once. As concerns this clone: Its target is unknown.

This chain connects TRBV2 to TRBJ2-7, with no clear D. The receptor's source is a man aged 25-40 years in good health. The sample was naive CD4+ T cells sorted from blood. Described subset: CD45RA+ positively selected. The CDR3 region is CASSPEPYEQYF. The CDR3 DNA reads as TGTGCCAGCAGTCCCGAGCCCTACGAGCAGTACTTC.